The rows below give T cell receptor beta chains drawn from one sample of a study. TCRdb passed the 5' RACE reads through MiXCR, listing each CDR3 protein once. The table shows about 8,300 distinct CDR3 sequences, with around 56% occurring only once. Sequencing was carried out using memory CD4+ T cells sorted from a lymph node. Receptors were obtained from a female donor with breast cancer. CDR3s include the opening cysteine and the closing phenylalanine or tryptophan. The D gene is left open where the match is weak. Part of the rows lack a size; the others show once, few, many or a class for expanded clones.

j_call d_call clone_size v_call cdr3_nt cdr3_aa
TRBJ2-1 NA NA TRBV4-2 TGTGCCAGCAGCCACCACAATACCGATGAGCAGTTCTTC CASSHHNTDEQFF
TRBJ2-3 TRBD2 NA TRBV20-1 TGCAGTGCTATTACTAGCGGGGCCACAGATACGCAGTATTTT CSAITSGATDTQYF
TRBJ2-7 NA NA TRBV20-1 TGCAGTACCAAAAGGGGGACGGCCGTCTACGAGCAGTACTTC CSTKRGTAVYEQYF
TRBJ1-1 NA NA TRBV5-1 TGCGCCAGCAGGCTGATGTTGAACACTGAAGCTTTCTTT CASRLMLNTEAFF
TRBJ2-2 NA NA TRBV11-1 TGTGCCAGCAGCTGGGCCGCGAACACCGGGGAGCTGTTTTTT CASSWAANTGELFF
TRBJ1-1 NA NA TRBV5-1 TGCGCCAGCAGCTTGGCGGAGCCGAACACTGAAGCTTTCTTT CASSLAEPNTEAFF
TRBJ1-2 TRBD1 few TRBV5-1 TGCGCCAGCAGCTTGGTGATTTTGGACAGGACTTCCGTCGCCTATGGCTACACCTTC CASSLVILDRTSVAYGYTF
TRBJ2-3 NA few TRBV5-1 TGCGCCAGCAGCGACTACACAGATACGCAGTATTTT CASSDYTDTQYF
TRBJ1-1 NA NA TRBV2 TGTGCCAGCAGTGCGCGGGCAGGGTATTTAGCTGAAGCTTTCTTT CASSARAGYLAEAFF
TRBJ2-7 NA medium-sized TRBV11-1 TGTGCCAGCAGCCGACAGAGGGACGAGCAGTACTTC CASSRQRDEQYF
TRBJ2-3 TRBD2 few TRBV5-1 TGCGCCAGCAGCTTCCGCCTAGCGGAAGGGGATACGCAGTATTTT CASSFRLAEGDTQYF
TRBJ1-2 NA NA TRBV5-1 TGCGCCAGCAGCTTTGACACCTCTGGCTACACCTTC CASSFDTSGYTF
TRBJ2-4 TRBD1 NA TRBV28 TGTGCCAGCAGAGTCCGGGACAGGGGCTTCATTCAGTACTTC CASRVRDRGFIQYF
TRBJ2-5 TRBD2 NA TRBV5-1 TGCGCCAGCAGCCGACGAGGGACTAGCGGGACCCTGTTGGGGTGGAGAGAGACCCAGTACTTC CASSRRGTSGTLLGWRETQYF
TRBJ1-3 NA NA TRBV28 TGTGCCAGCAGTGTGGCGTTACAGTCCTCTGGAAACACCATATATTTT CASSVALQSSGNTIYF
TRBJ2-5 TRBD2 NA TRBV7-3 TGTGCCAGCAGCCTCCTTCCGGGAGGAAAGGAGGAGACCCAGTACTTC CASSLLPGGKEETQYF
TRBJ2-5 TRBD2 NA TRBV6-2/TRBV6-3 TGTGCCAGCACCCAAGGACCGGTACAGACTAGCAGGGAAGAGACCCAGTACTTC CASTQGPVQTSREETQYF
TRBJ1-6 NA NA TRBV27 TGCGCCAGCAGCCAATATAATTCACCCCTCCACTTT CASSQYNSPLHF
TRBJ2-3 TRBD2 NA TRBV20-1 TGCAGTGCTAGAAGACCGGGACTAGCGGGGTCTAGCACAGATACGCAGTATTTT CSARRPGLAGSSTDTQYF
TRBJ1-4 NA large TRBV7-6 TGTGCCAGCAACAGCGCAACTAATGAAAAACTGTTTTTT CASNSATNEKLFF
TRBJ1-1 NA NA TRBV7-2 TGTGCCAGCAGCTTCCAGGGTGGGACTGAAGCTTTCTTT CASSFQGGTEAFF
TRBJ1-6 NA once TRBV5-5 TGTGCCAGCAGCTTGGCCGGGACGACGGATTCACCCCTCCACTTT CASSLAGTTDSPLHF
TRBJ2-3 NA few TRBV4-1 TGCGCCAGCAGCCAGACCGAAGGGAACACAGATACGCAGTATTTT CASSQTEGNTDTQYF
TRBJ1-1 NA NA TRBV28 TGTGCCAGCAGTCTGACTGGGGGGGGGCTGAGGACTGAAGCTTTCTTT CASSLTGGGLRTEAFF
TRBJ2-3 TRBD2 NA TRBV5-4 TGTGCCAGCAGCTTGGATAGGCTAGCGGGAGATACGCAGTATTTT CASSLDRLAGDTQYF
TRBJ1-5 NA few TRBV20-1 TGCAGTGCCCTGGGGGGGTTATCCCAGCCCCAGCATTTT CSALGGLSQPQHF
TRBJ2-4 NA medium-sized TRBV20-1 TGCAGTGCTAGAGACCCCAGGAGCCTCATTCAGTACTTC CSARDPRSLIQYF
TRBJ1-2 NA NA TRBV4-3 TGCGCCAGCAGCCGAGACCTCCAGGGTTACTATGGCTACACCTTC CASSRDLQGYYGYTF
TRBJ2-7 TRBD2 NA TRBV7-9 TGTGCCAGCAGCTTAGGGGGGGGGACCGTTTCATTTGTTTCCTACGAGCAGTACTTC CASSLGGGTVSFVSYEQYF
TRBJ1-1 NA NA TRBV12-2 TGTGCAAGTCGCTTAATTCCTCTCGGTGCGAACACTGAAGCTTTCTTT CASRLIPLGANTEAFF
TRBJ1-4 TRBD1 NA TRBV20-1 TGCAGTGTTCCGGGACAGGCAACTAATGAAAAACTGTTTTTT CSVPGQATNEKLFF
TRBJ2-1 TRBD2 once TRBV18 TGTGCCAGCTCACCAAGACTAGCGGGGGTTTACAATGAGCAGTTCTTC CASSPRLAGVYNEQFF
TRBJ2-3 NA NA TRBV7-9 TGTGCCAGCAGCTCGGACGCCACAGATACGCAGTATTTT CASSSDATDTQYF
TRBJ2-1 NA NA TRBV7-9 TGTGCCAGCAGCTTAAGTAGAACGGGACAGCAGTTCTTC CASSLSRTGQQFF
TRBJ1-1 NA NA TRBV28 TGTGCCGCGGAGGGGTACACTGAAGCTTTCTTT CAAEGYTEAFF
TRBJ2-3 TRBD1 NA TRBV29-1 TGCAGCGTCGACTACAGGGGGCAAGTAGATACGCAGTATTTT CSVDYRGQVDTQYF
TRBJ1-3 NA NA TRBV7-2 TGTGCCAGCAGCCCACCTTATGGAGACACCATATATTTT CASSPPYGDTIYF